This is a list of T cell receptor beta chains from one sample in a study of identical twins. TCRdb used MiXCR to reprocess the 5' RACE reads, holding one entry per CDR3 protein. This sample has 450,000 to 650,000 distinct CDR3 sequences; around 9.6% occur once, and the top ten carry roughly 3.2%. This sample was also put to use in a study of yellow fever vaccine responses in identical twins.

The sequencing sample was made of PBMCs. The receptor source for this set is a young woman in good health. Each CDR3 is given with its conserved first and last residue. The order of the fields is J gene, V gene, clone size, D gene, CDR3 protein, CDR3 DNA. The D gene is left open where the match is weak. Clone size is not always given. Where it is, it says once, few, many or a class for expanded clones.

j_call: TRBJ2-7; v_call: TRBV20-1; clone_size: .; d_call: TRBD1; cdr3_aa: CSARDFQTGPYEQYF; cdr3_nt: TGCAGTGCTAGAGATTTTCAGACAGGGCCCTACGAGCAGTACTTC
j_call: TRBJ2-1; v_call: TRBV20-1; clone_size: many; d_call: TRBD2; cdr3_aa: CSADSGLAGGVNEQFF; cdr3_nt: TGCAGTGCAGACTCTGGGTTAGCGGGGGGGGTCAATGAGCAGTTCTTC
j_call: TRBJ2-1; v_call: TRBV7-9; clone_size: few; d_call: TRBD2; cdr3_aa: CASSLGLAENNEQFF; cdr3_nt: TGTGCCAGCAGCTTAGGACTAGCGGAAAACAATGAGCAGTTCTTC
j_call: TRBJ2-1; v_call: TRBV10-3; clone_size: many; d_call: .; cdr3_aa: CAISGREDNEQFF; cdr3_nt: TGTGCCATCAGTGGGCGGGAAGATAATGAGCAGTTCTTC
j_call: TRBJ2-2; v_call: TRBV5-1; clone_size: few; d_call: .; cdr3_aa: CASSGNVGDSGELFF; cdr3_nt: TGCGCCAGCAGCGGCAACGTGGGGGACTCCGGGGAGCTGTTTTTT
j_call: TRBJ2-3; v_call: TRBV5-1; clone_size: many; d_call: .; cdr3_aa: CASSLAEGFSTDTQYF; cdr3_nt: TGCGCCAGCAGCTTGGCTGAGGGATTTAGCACAGATACGCAGTATTTT
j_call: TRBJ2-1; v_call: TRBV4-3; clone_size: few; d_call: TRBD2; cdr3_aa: CASSQDPIRASGRGEQFF; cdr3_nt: TGCGCCAGCAGCCAAGACCCAATCCGGGCTAGCGGGAGGGGTGAGCAGTTCTTC
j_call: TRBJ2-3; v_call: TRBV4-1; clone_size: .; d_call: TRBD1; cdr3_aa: CASSLQGYTDTQYF; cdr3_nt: TGCGCCAGCAGCTTACAGGGGTACACAGATACGCAGTATTTT
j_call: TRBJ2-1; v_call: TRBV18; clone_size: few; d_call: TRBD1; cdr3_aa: CASSLGTEDRDEQFF; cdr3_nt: TGTGCCAGCTCACTGGGGACAGAGGATAGGGATGAGCAGTTCTTC
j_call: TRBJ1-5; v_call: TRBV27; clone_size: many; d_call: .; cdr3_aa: CASSRTENSNQPQHF; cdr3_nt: TGTGCCAGCAGTAGGACTGAGAATAGCAATCAGCCCCAGCATTTT
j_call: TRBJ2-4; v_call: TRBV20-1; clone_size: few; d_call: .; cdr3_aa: CSARDGYGVTSLAKNIQYF; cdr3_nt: TGCAGTGCTAGAGATGGATATGGGGTGACTTCTTTAGCCAAAAACATTCAGTACTTC
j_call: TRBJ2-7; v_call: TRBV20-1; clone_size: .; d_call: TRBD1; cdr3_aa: CSARSGTGVFEQYF; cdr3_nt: TGCAGTGCTAGGTCCGGGACAGGGGTCTTCGAGCAGTACTTC
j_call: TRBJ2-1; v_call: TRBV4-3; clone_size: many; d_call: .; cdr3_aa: CASSQRRYNEQFF; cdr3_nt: TGCGCCAGCAGCCAACGGCGATACAATGAGCAGTTCTTC
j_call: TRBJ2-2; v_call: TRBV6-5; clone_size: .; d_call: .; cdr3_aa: CASRLAAGNTGELFF; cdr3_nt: TGTGCCAGCAGGTTAGCGGCAGGGAACACCGGGGAGCTGTTTTTT
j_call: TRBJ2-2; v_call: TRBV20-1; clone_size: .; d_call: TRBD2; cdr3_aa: CSASLAGSSGELFF; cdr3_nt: TGCAGTGCTAGCCTAGCGGGATCTTCCGGGGAGCTGTTTTTT
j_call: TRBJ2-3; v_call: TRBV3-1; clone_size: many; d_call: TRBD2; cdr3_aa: CASSRRLAQSDTQYF; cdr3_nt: TGTGCCAGCAGCCGTAGACTAGCGCAATCGGATACGCAGTATTTT
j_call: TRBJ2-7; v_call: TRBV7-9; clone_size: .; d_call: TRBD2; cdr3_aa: CASSLAPSGFYPYEQYF; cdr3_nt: TGTGCCAGCAGCTTAGCCCCTAGCGGCTTTTACCCTTACGAGCAGTACTTC
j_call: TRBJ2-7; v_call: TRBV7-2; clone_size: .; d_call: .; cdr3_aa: CASSPLYSYEQYF; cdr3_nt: TGTGCCAGCAGCCCTCTGTACTCCTACGAGCAGTACTTC
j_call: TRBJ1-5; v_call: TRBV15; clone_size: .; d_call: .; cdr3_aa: CATSTGLADTNQPQHF; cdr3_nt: TGTGCCACCAGCACAGGGCTCGCCGATACAAATCAGCCCCAGCATTTT
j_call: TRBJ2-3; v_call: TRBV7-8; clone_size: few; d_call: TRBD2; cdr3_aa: CASSSRLAGEPDTQYF; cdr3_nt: TGTGCCAGCAGCTCCAGACTAGCGGGAGAACCAGATACGCAGTATTTT
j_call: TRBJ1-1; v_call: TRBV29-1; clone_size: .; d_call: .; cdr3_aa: CSAEPTVDGAFF; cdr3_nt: TGCAGCGCCGAACCGACGGTTGATGGAGCTTTCTTT
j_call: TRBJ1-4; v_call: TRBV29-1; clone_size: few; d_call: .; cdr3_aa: CSATANNEKLFF; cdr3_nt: TGCAGCGCCACCGCAAATAATGAAAAACTGTTTTTT
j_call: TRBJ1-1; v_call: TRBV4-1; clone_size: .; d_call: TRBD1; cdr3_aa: CASSPDRGLSTEAFF; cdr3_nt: TGCGCCAGCAGCCCAGACAGGGGGCTCAGCACTGAAGCTTTCTTT
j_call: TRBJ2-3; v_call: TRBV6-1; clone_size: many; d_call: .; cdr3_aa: CASSEGQSTDTQYF; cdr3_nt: TGTGCCAGCAGTGAAGGGCAGAGCACAGATACGCAGTATTTT
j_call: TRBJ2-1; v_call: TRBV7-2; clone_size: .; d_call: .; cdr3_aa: CASSLDFGSYNEQFF; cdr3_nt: TGTGCCAGCAGCTTAGATTTCGGGAGCTACAATGAGCAGTTCTTC
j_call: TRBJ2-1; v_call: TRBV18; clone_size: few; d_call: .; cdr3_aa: CASSPPTPTYNEQFF; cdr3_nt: TGTGCCAGCTCACCACCTACACCTACCTACAATGAGCAGTTCTTC
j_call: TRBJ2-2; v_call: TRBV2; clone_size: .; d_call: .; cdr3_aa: CASSGLSGSGGELFF; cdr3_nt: TGTGCCAGCAGTGGACTATCAGGGAGCGGTGGGGAGCTGTTTTTT
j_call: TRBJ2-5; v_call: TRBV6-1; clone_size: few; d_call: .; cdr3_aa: CASRGRSMETQYF; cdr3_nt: TGTGCCAGCAGAGGGCGGTCCATGGAGACCCAGTACTTC
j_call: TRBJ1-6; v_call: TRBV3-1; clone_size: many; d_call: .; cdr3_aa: CASSQANSNSPLHF; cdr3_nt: TGTGCCAGCAGCCAAGCTAACAGTAATTCACCCCTCCACTTT
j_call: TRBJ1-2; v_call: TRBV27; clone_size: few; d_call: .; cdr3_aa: CASSPLLEQQGYTF; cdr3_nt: TGTGCCAGCAGTCCCCTCTTGGAGCAGCAGGGCTACACCTTC
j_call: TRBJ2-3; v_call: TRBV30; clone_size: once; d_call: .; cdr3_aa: CAWTLNTDTQYF; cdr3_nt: TGTGCCTGGACCCTTAACACAGATACGCAGTATTTT
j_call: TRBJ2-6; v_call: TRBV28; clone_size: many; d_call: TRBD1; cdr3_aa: CASSSRGSGANVLTF; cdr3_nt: TGTGCCAGCAGTTCCAGGGGGTCTGGGGCCAACGTCCTGACTTTC
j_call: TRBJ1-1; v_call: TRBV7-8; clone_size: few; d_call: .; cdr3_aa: CASTQGGRDTEAFF; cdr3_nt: TGTGCCAGCACCCAGGGAGGTCGGGACACTGAAGCTTTCTTT
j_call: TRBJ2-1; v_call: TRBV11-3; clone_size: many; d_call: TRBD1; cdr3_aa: CASSLGGQGARNEQFF; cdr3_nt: TGTGCCAGCAGCTTAGGGGGACAGGGGGCGCGGAATGAGCAGTTCTTC
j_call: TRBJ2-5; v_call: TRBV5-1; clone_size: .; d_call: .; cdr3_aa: CASSLGTLAVFQETQYF; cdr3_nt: TGCGCCAGCAGCTTGGGGACCCTCGCCGTTTTCCAAGAGACCCAGTACTTC
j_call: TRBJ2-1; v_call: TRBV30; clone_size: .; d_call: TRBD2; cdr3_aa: CAWSVIAGGLNEQFF; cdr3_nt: TGTGCCTGGAGTGTGATAGCGGGGGGGCTTAATGAGCAGTTCTTC
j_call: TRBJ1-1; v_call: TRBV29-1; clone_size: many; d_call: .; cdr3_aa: CSVDRGKTEAFF; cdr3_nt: TGCAGCGTTGATAGGGGGAAAACTGAAGCTTTCTTT
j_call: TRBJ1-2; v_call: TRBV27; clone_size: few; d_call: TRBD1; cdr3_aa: CASSRYGTGDYGYTF; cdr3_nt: TGTGCCAGCAGTCGCTACGGGACAGGAGACTATGGCTACACCTTC
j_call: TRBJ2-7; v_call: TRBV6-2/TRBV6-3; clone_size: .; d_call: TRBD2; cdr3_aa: CASSSRTSGNQLSYEQYF; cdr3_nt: TGTGCCAGCAGTTCCCGGACTAGCGGGAACCAACTCTCCTACGAGCAGTACTTC
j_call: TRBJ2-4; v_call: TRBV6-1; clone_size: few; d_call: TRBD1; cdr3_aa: CASSTVPTGGKNIQYF; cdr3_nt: TGTGCCAGCAGTACGGTTCCTACAGGGGGCAAAAACATTCAGTACTTC
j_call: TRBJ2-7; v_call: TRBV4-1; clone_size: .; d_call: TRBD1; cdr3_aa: CASSPAEGQRPYEQYF; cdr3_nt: TGCGCCAGCAGCCCGGCCGAGGGACAGAGGCCTTACGAGCAGTACTTC